This T cell receptor beta chain was documented in a study of PD-1 blockade in classical Hodgkin lymphoma. All patients relapsed after autologous stem cell transplantation, and brentuximab vedotin exposure varied. The repertoire was sequenced with immunoSEQ multiplex PCR; TCRdb's copy has only in-frame clones and lacks some. The sample carries about 85,000 clones, about nine tenths recorded once. Trimming removed 3 bases at V and 3 bases at J, with 17 bases between. Germline V gene lookup returns CDR1 SQVTM and CDR2 ANQGSEA. The CDR3 loop spans 15 amino acids. Sequencing was performed on peripheral blood mononuclear cells (PBMCs), taken before the second cycle of nivolumab. The chain uses TRBV29-1 and TRBJ1-2; tentatively, D is TRBD1 (5 bases). This receptor was obtained from a human donor with classical Hodgkin lymphoma. CDR3 residues: CSVDHDQGQDYGYTF. The CDR3, as DNA: TGCAGCGTTGACCATGATCAGGGTCAAGACTATGGCTACACCTTC.